This entry concerns a single T cell receptor beta chain. What it recognizes is unknown. This specimen comes from a study of cytomegalovirus exposure and HLA in healthy donors. Regarding the study as a whole: The study reported that TCR beta sequences accurately predicted HLA-A and HLA-B alleles in most subjects. Most TCR sequences proved rare, with some public TCRs found in many donors. Using a false discovery rate of 0.05, a later analysis showed that 15,000 to 20,000 TCR beta sequences were associated with HLA alleles. Later genetic work tied a missense DCLRE1C variant to beta-chain V and J trimming.

The CDR3 has 14 residues. CDR1 is MNHNS, CDR2 SASEGT, per germline. V was clipped by 6 bases and J by 6 bases; unmatched bases: 3. The PCR made use of 60 Vbeta and 13 Jbeta primers. Repertoires were generated with immunoSEQ multiplex PCR, while TCRdb's copy carries only in-frame clones and drops some. Among 140,000 or so clones listed, approximately 79% were seen once. The TCR was taken from a woman aged 25 to 39 in good health and CMV-seronegative. Sequenced input: PBMCs. The chain employs TRBV6-1 and TRBJ2-5; 14 bases match TRBD2. The CDR3: CASRGTSGRQTQYF. CDR3 DNA sequence: TGTGCCAGCAGGGGGACTAGCGGGAGACAGACCCAGTACTTC.